Described below is a single TCR beta chain sequence and its context. Using immunoSEQ multiplex PCR, the repertoire was profiled, and TCRdb retains in-frame clones only, with some absent. Of about 290,000 clones listed, 75% to 90% were seen once; the top ten hold about 4.6%. This specimen belongs to a study of blood T cell repertoires in COVID-19. The V end lost 3 bases, the J end lost 2 bases, and 14 bases lay between the germline ends. Per the germline V gene, CDR1 is GTSNPN and CDR2 is SVGIG (reference sequence). The CDR3 has 16 amino acids. The chain has TRBV30 and TRBJ2-6; D possibly corresponds to TRBD1 (6 bases). Input material: peripheral blood. The TCR originated in a man aged 35 to 55 with acute or convalescent COVID-19. The CDR3 DNA reads as TGTGCCTGGAGCAATCTACAGGGTACTGGGGCCAACGTCCTGACTTTC. Encoded protein: CAWSNLQGTGANVLTF.